This T cell receptor beta chain is from a study of immune characterization of retroperitoneal liposarcoma. This clonotype was seen a handful of times. Each CDR3 protein gets one entry after TCRdb re-called the PCR reads with MiXCR. Of under 9,000 distinct CDR3 sequences in the sample, around 29% were seen once. This CDR3 contains 15 residues. Germline assignment: CDR1 SGHVS and CDR2 FNYEAQ. V lost 3 bases and J lost 2; bases outside the gene matches: 3. The rearrangement links TRBV7-6 to TRBJ2-3, with 9 bases that match TRBD1. What was sequenced was blood. The receptor was derived from a male donor with retroperitoneal liposarcoma. The CDR3 DNA reads TGTGCCAGCAGCTTGGGACAGGGTTTCACAGATACGCAGTATTTT. It translates to CASSLGQGFTDTQYF.